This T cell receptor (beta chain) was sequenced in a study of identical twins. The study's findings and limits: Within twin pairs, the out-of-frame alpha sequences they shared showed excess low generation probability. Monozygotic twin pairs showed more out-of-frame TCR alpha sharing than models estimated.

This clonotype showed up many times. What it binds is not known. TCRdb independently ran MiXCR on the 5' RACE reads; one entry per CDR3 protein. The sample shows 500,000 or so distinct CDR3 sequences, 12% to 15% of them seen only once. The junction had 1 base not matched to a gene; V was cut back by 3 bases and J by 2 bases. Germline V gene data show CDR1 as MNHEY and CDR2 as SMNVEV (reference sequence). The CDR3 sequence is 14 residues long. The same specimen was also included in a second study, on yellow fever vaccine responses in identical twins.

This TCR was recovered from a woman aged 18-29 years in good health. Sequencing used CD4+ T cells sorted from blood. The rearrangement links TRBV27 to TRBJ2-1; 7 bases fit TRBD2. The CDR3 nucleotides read TGTGCCAGCAGTTTGAGCGGGGCCTACAATGAGCAGTTCTTC. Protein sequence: CASSLSGAYNEQFF.